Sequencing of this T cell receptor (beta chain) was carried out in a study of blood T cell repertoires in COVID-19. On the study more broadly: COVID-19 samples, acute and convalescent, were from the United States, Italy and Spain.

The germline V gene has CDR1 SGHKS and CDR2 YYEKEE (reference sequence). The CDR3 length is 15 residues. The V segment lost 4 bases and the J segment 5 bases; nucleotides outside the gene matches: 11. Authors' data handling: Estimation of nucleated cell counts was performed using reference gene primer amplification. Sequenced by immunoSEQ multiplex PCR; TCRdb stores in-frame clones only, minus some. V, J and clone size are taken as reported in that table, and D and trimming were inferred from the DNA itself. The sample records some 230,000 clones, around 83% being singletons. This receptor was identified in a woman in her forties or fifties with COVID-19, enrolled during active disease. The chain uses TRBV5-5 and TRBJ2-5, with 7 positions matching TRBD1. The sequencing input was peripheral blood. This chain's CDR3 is CASSPYRGVSETQYF. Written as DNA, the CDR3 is TGTGCCAGCAGCCCGTACAGGGGTGTTTCGGAGACCCAGTACTTC. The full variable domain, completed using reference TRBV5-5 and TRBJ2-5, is DAGVTQSPTHLIKTRGQQVTLRCSPISGHKSVSWYQQVLGQGPQFIFQYYEKEERGRGNFPDRFSARQFPNYSSELNVNALLLGDSALYLCASSPYRGVSETQYFGPGTRLLVL.